Sequencing of this T cell receptor beta chain was carried out in a study of human T cells and chemical hapten exposure. Unfractionated whole blood yielded total RNA. This clonotype was found many times. V was clipped by 1 base and J by 3 bases; unmatched bases: 2. Germline CDR1 is SGDLS and CDR2 is YYNGEE. The CDR3 runs to 15 residues. In TCRdb, the 5' RACE reads were re-called with MiXCR into one record per CDR3 protein. The profile shows approximately 140,000 distinct CDR3 sequences, 4.1% of them singletons. The chain recombines TRBV9 with TRBJ2-3, with 10 bases that match TRBD2. The source of this sequence is a female donor in good health. In DNA, the CDR3 is TGTGCCAGCAGCGTAACTAGCGGGAAAACAGATACGCAGTATTTT. Its translation: CASSVTSGKTDTQYF.